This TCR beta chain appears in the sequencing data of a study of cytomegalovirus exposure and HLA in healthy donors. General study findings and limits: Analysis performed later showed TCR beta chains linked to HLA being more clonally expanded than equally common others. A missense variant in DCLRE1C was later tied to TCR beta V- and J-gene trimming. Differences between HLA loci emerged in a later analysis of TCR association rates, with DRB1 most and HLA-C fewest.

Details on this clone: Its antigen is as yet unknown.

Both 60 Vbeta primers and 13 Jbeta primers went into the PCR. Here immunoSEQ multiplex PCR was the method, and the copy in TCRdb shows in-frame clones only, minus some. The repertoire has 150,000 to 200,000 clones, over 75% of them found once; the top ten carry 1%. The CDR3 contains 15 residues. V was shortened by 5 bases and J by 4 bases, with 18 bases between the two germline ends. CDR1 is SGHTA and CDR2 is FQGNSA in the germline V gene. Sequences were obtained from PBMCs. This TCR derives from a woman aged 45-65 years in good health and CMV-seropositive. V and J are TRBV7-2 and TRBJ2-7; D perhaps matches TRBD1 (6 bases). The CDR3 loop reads CASSPMGAFVYEQYF. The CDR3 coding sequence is TGTGCCAGCAGCCCGATGGGGGCATTCGTTTACGAGCAGTACTTC. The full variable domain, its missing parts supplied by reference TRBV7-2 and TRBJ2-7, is GAGVSQSPSNKVTEKGKDVELRCDPISGHTALYWYRQSLGQGLEFLIYFQGNSAPDKSGLPSDRFSAERTGGSVSTLTIQRTQQEDSAVYLCASSPMGAFVYEQYFGPGTRLTVT.